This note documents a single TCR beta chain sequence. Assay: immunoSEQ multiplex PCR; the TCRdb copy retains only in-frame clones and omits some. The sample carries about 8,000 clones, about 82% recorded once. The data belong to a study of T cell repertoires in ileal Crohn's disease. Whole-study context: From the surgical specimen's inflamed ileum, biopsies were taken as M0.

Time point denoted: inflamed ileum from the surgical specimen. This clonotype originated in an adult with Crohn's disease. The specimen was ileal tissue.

This chain's CDR3 is CASWGRGATGELFF. CDR3 DNA: TGTGCCAGTTGGGGCAGGGGGGCCACCGGGGAGCTGTTTTTT. V is TRBV19 and J is TRBJ2-2; tentatively, D is TRBD1 (7 bases). V lost 8 bases, J lost 4 bases, and 14 bases lay in between. CDR1 and CDR2 (germline): LNHDA, SQIVND (reference sequence). The CDR3 is 14 amino acids.